This T cell receptor beta chain was sequenced in a study of blood T cell repertoires in COVID-19. The CDR3 sequence is 15 residues long. From germline, CDR1 is MGHDK and CDR2 SYGVNS. V lost 3 bases and J 4 bases, leaving 12 bases between the germline ends. The method was immunoSEQ multiplex PCR; TCRdb's version includes in-frame clones alone and lacks a portion of them. The sample records some 50,000 clones, 86% being singletons. This chain connects TRBV25-1 to TRBJ1-4, with D possibly TRBD1 on 6 matching bases. The TCR was taken from a human donor in a cohort sampled during active COVID-19. The sequenced sample was peripheral blood. This CDR3 reads CASSDRTALNEKLFF. The CDR3 DNA follows: TGTGCCAGCAGTGATCGGACAGCCCTTAATGAAAAACTGTTTTTT. Drawing the rest from reference TRBV25-1 and TRBJ1-4, the complete variable domain is EADIYQTPRYLVIGTGKKITLECSQTMGHDKMYWYQQDPGMELHLIHYSYGVNSTEKGDLSSESTVSRIRTEHFPLTLESARPSHTSQYLCASSDRTALNEKLFFGSGTQLSVL.